The 5 T cell receptor beta chains listed next were all sequenced from one sample in a study of blood T cell repertoires in COVID-19. Only in-frame clones appear in the TCRdb table, and some are missing; sequencing was by immunoSEQ multiplex PCR. The sample has 90,000 to 130,000 clones, approximately 79% seen once. Sequences were obtained from peripheral blood. All receptors derive from a woman over 75 with active or convalescent COVID-19.

The chain carries TRBV18 and TRBJ1-5, with 7 bases that match TRBD1. Per the germline V gene, CDR1 is KGHSH and CDR2 is LQKENI. The CDR3 totals 13 residues. V shed 8 bases, J shed 2 bases, and the junction held 3 bases outside the gene matches. The CDR3: CASAGQGNQPQHF. The DNA for the CDR3 is TGTGCCAGCGCAGGACAGGGCAATCAGCCCCAGCATTTT.

V is TRBV2 and J is TRBJ2-7; 9 bases are a match to TRBD2. CDR1 and CDR2 from the germline V gene are SNHLY and FYNNEI. V gave up 7 bases and J gave up 2 bases; unmatched junction bases: 6. The CDR3 loop spans 14 amino acids. The CDR3, as DNA: TGTGCCAGCAATGCTGGACTAGCGACCTACGAGCAGTACTTC. Amino acids: CASNAGLATYEQYF.

The chain links TRBV6-6 to TRBJ2-1; TRBD1 matches at 8 bases. This CDR3 has 15 amino acids. The germline V gene encodes CDR1 MNHNY and CDR2 SVGAGI (reference sequence). V dropped 6 bases and J dropped 6; count of bases not matched to a gene: 10. The CDR3 coding sequence is TGTGCCAGCAGCCCGGACAGGGCTAAGCTCAATGAGCAGTTCTTC. Its translation: CASSPDRAKLNEQFF.

V usage is TRBV2 and J usage is TRBJ1-2; maybe TRBD1 (5 bases). Germline assignment: CDR1 SNHLY and CDR2 FYNNEI. Trimming pared 7 bases from V and 4 bases from J, leaving 10 bases between. This CDR3 contains 12 residues. The CDR3: CASTGFGYGYTF. DNA for the CDR3: TGTGCCAGCACAGGGTTTGGCTATGGCTACACCTTC.

The gene calls are TRBV7-7 and TRBJ2-7, with 8 nucleotides matching TRBD1. The CDR3 spans 13 residues. V dropped 5 bases and J dropped 6; count of bases not matched to a gene: 6. The V gene's germline CDR1 is SSHAT and CDR2 FNYEAQ (reference sequence). The CDR3 is CASSHGQGAEQYF. In nucleotides, the CDR3 is TGTGCCAGCAGCCACGGACAGGGAGCCGAGCAGTACTTC.